This entry lists 15 T cell receptor beta chains sequenced from one sample in a study of blood T cell repertoires in COVID-19. TCRdb keeps only in-frame clones here, not all; method: immunoSEQ multiplex PCR. The sample has some 73,000 clones; roughly 80% are singletons. The sequenced sample consisted of peripheral blood. Receptor source: a man in his sixties with acute or convalescent COVID-19.

The chain combines TRBV5-1 with TRBJ1-2; the match to TRBD1 covers 9 bases. This CDR3 is 17 amino acids long. V lost 1 base, J lost 7 bases, and 14 bases stayed unmatched. The germline CDR1 and CDR2 sequences are SGHRS and YFSETQ. The CDR3 loop is CASSLTTPGQGQVGYTF. The DNA of the CDR3 is TGCGCCAGCAGCTTGACCACTCCGGGACAGGGCCAGGTTGGCTACACCTTC.

The chain links TRBV9 to TRBJ1-3; 10 positions match TRBD1. The germline gives CDR1 SGDLS, CDR2 YYNGEE. CDR3 length: 16 residues. Trimming at V came to 4 bases and at J to 0 bases, leaving 4 bases not matched to a gene. The CDR3 sequence: CASSFGQGGSGNTIYF. CDR3 coding DNA: TGTGCCAGCAGCTTCGGACAGGGGGGCTCTGGAAACACCATATATTTT.

The V gene is TRBV7-9, the J gene TRBJ2-2; 9 nucleotides agree with TRBD1. Trimming took 11 bases from V and 1 from J; bases not matched to a gene: 8. The CDR3 loop spans 15 amino acids. CDR1 and CDR2 (germline): SEHNR, FQNEAQ (reference sequence). The DNA of the CDR3 is TGTGCCGAGCCGCCGGGACAGGGGAACACCGGGGAGCTGTTTTTT. Its protein product is CAEPPGQGNTGELFF.

This clone was detected a few times. This chain joins TRBV19 and TRBJ2-2; D may be TRBD2 (6 bases). CDR1 is LNHDA, CDR2 SQIVND, per germline (reference sequence). The CDR3 sequence is 14 residues long. Trimming stripped 3 bases from V and 6 bases from J, with 11 bases between. The CDR3 reads CASSIGGASGELFF. In DNA, the CDR3 is TGTGCCAGTAGTATTGGCGGGGCTTCCGGGGAGCTGTTTTTT. The entire variable domain, with the rest obtained from reference TRBV19 and TRBJ2-2, is as follows: DGGITQSPKYLFRKEGQNVTLSCEQNLNHDAMYWYRQDPGQGLRLIYYSQIVNDFQKGDIAEGYSVSREKKESFPLTVTSAQKNPTAFYLCASSIGGASGELFFGEGSRLTVL.

This clone was seen more than once but under ten times. This sequence joins TRBV6-1 and TRBJ2-3; 9 bases are a match to TRBD1. The trim removed 1 base at V and 6 bases at J, leaving 8 bases unmatched. From germline, CDR1 is MNHNS and CDR2 SASEGT. The CDR3 has 16 amino acids. The CDR3 here is CASSEGFGTGYDTQYF. The CDR3 coding sequence is TGTGCCAGCAGTGAAGGATTCGGGACAGGGTACGATACGCAGTATTTT.

The chain has TRBV18 and TRBJ1-1; possible D gene TRBD1, 6 bases. The CDR3 runs to 13 residues. V lost 1 base and J lost 3, with 6 bases in between. Looked up from germline, CDR1 is KGHSH and CDR2 is LQKENI. The CDR3 nucleotides read TGTGCCAGCTCACCACGGACAGACACTGAAGCTTTCTTT. Amino acids: CASSPRTDTEAFF.

V usage is TRBV11-2 and J usage is TRBJ2-5, with 10 bases fitting TRBD1. There are 16 residues in the CDR3. Germline trimming cut 2 bases from V and 0 bases from J; bases unmatched to any gene: 3. Germline V gives CDR1 SGHAT, CDR2 FQNNGV. CDR3 in amino acids: CASSLTGQGYQETQYF. The CDR3 bases are TGTGCCAGCAGCTTAACGGGACAGGGGTACCAAGAGACCCAGTACTTC.

The CDR3 is CASKGLGPDTQYF. The DNA of the CDR3 is TGTGCCAGCAAGGGACTAGGTCCAGATACGCAGTATTTT. The chain links TRBV6-5 to TRBJ2-3, with TRBD2 matching over 8 bases. Germline V gives CDR1 MNHEY, CDR2 SVGAGI. This CDR3 contains 13 residues. Trimming took 7 bases from V and 4 from J; bases not matched to a gene: 4.

The chain uses TRBV6-2 or TRBV6-3 and TRBJ2-4; TRBD2 matches at 10 bases. CDR1 MNHEY and CDR2 SVGEGT come from the germline V gene. V trimming: 4 bases; J trimming: 0 bases; junction bases outside the gene matches: 12. The CDR3 runs 19 residues. The DNA of the CDR3 is TGTGCCAGCAGTTTCTTGAGCGGGGGGGTTGACCTAGCCAAAAACATTCAGTACTTC. It encodes CASSFLSGGVDLAKNIQYF.

CDR3 sequence reads: CASSPREGAYEQYF. The CDR3 nucleotides are TGTGCCAGCTCACCTCGGGAAGGAGCCTACGAGCAGTACTTC. The J gene is TRBJ2-7, the V gene TRBV18, with D tentatively TRBD2 (5 bases). The V end was cut by 3 bases, the J end by 2 bases, with 11 bases between. Germline-derived CDR1 and CDR2 are KGHSH and LQKENI. CDR3 length: 14 amino acids.

The J gene is TRBJ2-1, the V gene TRBV9; 10 nucleotides match TRBD2. Trimming took 0 bases from V and 4 from J; bases not matched to a gene: 4. The CDR3 totals 16 residues. CDR1 and CDR2 (germline): SGDLS, YYNGEE. The CDR3 spells CASSVGGLANYNEQFF. As DNA, the CDR3 is TGTGCCAGCAGCGTAGGGGGACTAGCGAATTACAATGAGCAGTTCTTC.

CDR3 DNA sequence: TGCGCCAGCAGCCCGCCCACGTGGGGGGGGACCAGCTCCTACAATGAGCAGTTCTTC. It encodes CASSPPTWGGTSSYNEQFF. The V and J genes are TRBV4-1 and TRBJ2-1; 7 bases are shared with TRBD2. After removal of 4 bases from V and 0 bases from J, the junction contained 15 bases not matched to a gene. Germline V gene data show CDR1 as MGHRA and CDR2 as YSYEKL. The CDR3 spans 19 residues.

J is TRBJ2-4 and V is TRBV19, with 7 bases matching TRBD1. J lost 0 bases, V lost 3 bases, and 5 bases had no gene match. This CDR3 spans 16 amino acids. Per the germline V gene, CDR1 is LNHDA and CDR2 is SQIVND (reference sequence). The DNA of the CDR3 is TGTGCCAGTAGTATGGGACAGATTCTAGCCAAAAACATTCAGTACTTC. Its translation is CASSMGQILAKNIQYF. Based on the CDR3 plus reference TRBV19 and TRBJ2-4, the full variable domain is DGGITQSPKYLFRKEGQNVTLSCEQNLNHDAMYWYRQDPGQGLRLIYYSQIVNDFQKGDIAEGYSVSREKKESFPLTVTSAQKNPTAFYLCASSMGQILAKNIQYFGAGTRLSVL.

The chain combines TRBV28 with TRBJ2-7, with D possibly matching TRBD1 (5 bases). With 7 bases removed from V and 0 bases from J, the gap between germline ends came to 10 bases. Germline CDR1 and CDR2: MDHEN and SYDVKM. The length of the CDR3 is 13 residues. The chain's CDR3 is CASKSGHSYEQYF. The CDR3 nucleotides read TGTGCCAGCAAAAGTGGACACTCCTACGAGCAGTACTTC.

The genes are TRBV6-2 or TRBV6-3 and TRBJ2-7; possible D gene TRBD1, 8 bases. The CDR3 totals 15 residues. CDR1 is MNHEY and CDR2 is SVGEGT in the germline V gene. Trimming cost V 5 bases and J 5 bases, with 19 bases left between them. Here the CDR3 DNA reads TGTGCCAGCAGTGCCACAGGGGGGGGCCGCGACGAGCAGTACGTC. Its protein product is CASSATGGGRDEQYV.